This T cell receptor (beta chain) was identified in a study of beta chain features in type 1 diabetes. Regarding the study as a whole: Significant though moderate, a shortening of TCRB CDR3s appeared in all four CD4+ subsets of Type 1 diabetes patients.

Reverse transcription of all isolated RNA meant that expressed TCRB transcripts were sequenced. The data were produced by immunoSEQ multiplex PCR, yet TCRdb's version contains in-frame clones alone and is incomplete. The repertoire holds approximately 250,000 clones, around 22% seen once, with 0.012% in the top ten. This clone has just a few counts. What it binds is unknown. Sequenced sample: naive CD4+ T cells from blood. The clonotype comes from a woman aged 25 to 39 with type 1 diabetes.

The DNA of the CDR3 is TGTGCCATCAGGGACATCAGCGGGGAGCTGTTTTTT. Protein product: CAIRDISGELFF. The J gene is TRBJ2-2, the V gene TRBV10-3; the D gene is possibly TRBD1 (5 bases). V was cut by 6 bases and J by 7 bases, with 9 bases left in between. From germline, CDR1 is ENHRY and CDR2 SYGVKD. CDR3 length equals 12 residues.